A selection of T cell receptor beta chains follows, all from one sample in a study of response to subunit inactivated influenza vaccine. MiXCR, applied by TCRdb to the RT-PCR reads, yields one record per CDR3 protein. The data hold 700,000 to 900,000 distinct CDR3 sequences, with around 21% observed a single time. Sequenced here: PBMCs from blood, sampled roughly 5 days after vaccination. Every receptor here comes from a man aged 50-59 years who received an inactivated influenza vaccine. Both conserved end residues are part of each CDR3. Each record gives: V gene, D gene, clone size, J gene, CDR3 DNA, CDR3 protein. The D gene is left open where the match is weak. Expanded clones are given a class, and other clones once, few, many or no size at all.

TRBV20-1	TRBD1	.	TRBJ2-1	TGCAGTGCTAGTCACCGGGACAGGGCATACAATGAGCAGTTCTTC	CSASHRDRAYNEQFF
TRBV5-1	.	many	TRBJ2-4	TGCGCCAGCAGCTTGGAAGTTAGGGGATCAAACATTCAGTACTTC	CASSLEVRGSNIQYF
TRBV5-4	.	.	TRBJ2-7	TGTGCCAGCGCGGATGGGCAGGGCTACGAGCAGTACTTC	CASADGQGYEQYF
TRBV4-1	TRBD2	.	TRBJ2-7	TGCGCCAGCAGCCAAGTTCTAGCGGGGCTGCAAATTCGGGGCGAGCAGTACTTC	CASSQVLAGLQIRGEQYF
TRBV28	.	.	TRBJ2-7	TGTGCCAGCAGTGAACAGGATTGGAAAAGAGTAGCGGAGGTCTACGAGCAGTACTTC	CASSEQDWKRVAEVYEQYF
TRBV27	TRBD1	few	TRBJ1-4	TGTGCCAGCAGGGCCCCCGGGACAGGGGCTGAAAAACTGTTTTTT	CASRAPGTGAEKLFF
TRBV7-9	TRBD1	.	TRBJ2-7	TGTGCCAGCAGCTTAGGATCGGGACAGGTTATCGAGCAGTACTTC	CASSLGSGQVIEQYF
TRBV15	.	.	TRBJ2-1	TGTGCCACCAGCAGAGATCTAGCGATCCGGGGGAATGAGCAGTTCTTC	CATSRDLAIRGNEQFF
TRBV5-8	TRBD2	.	TRBJ2-3	TGTGCCAGCAGCTGGAGACTAGCGGGAGCGGGTACGCAGTATTTT	CASSWRLAGAGTQYF
TRBV20-1	.	.	TRBJ2-1	TGCAGCGGGGCGCTAGTGGGCTACAATGAGCAGTTCTTC	CSGALVGYNEQFF
TRBV7-2	TRBD2	.	TRBJ2-3	TGTGCCAGCAGCTTCATGACTAGCGGCCGGGATACGCAGTATTTT	CASSFMTSGRDTQYF
TRBV11-2	.	many	TRBJ2-7	TGTGCCAGCAGCTTAGATATGGGCCCCTCCTACGAGCAGTACTTC	CASSLDMGPSYEQYF
TRBV20-1	TRBD2	many	TRBJ2-1	TGCAGTGCTAGAGATCTAGGGCGGCTAGCGGGGGGTGAGCAGTTCTTC	CSARDLGRLAGGEQFF
TRBV28	.	.	TRBJ2-5	TGTGCCAGCAGAGGTACCGGGACGCATATGGAGACCCAGTACTTC	CASRGTGTHMETQYF
TRBV10-3	TRBD1	.	TRBJ2-5	TGTGCCATCAGTGAGTTGGGACAGGGGCCCACGTACCAAGAGACCCAGTACTTC	CAISELGQGPTYQETQYF
TRBV5-1	.	few	TRBJ2-2	TGCGCCAGCAGCTTGGAGGGCACAGGGTTTGACGTCGGGGAGCTGTTTTTT	CASSLEGTGFDVGELFF
TRBV5-6	.	.	TRBJ2-7	TGTGCCAGCAGCTTGACAGGTGTCGTCCGCGAGCAGTACTTC	CASSLTGVVREQYF
TRBV24-1	.	.	TRBJ2-2	TGTGCCACCAGTGATTTGCGCAGGGGGGCCGGGGAGCTGTTTTTT	CATSDLRRGAGELFF
TRBV7-2	.	few	TRBJ1-2	TGTGCCAGCAGCTCCAGCCTAAGGGGGTCCTATGGCTACACCTTC	CASSSSLRGSYGYTF
TRBV7-2	.	.	TRBJ1-2	TGTGCCAGCAGCCCTAGGGCAGGGGACTATGGCTACACCTTC	CASSPRAGDYGYTF
TRBV20-1	.	many	TRBJ2-3	TGCAGTGCTTCTAGCGCGACCCATACGCAGTATTTT	CSASSATHTQYF
TRBV4-3	TRBD1	many	TRBJ2-1	TGCGCCAGCAGCCAAGTTCAAGGGGGCAACAATGAGCAGTTCTTC	CASSQVQGGNNEQFF
TRBV5-4	.	.	TRBJ2-1	TGTGCCAGCAGCTCACGTAGACTCCGGAGTAATGAGCAGTTCTTC	CASSSRRLRSNEQFF
TRBV6-5	.	many	TRBJ2-7	TGTGCCAGCAGTTACTCCTACACCTACGAGCAGTACTTC	CASSYSYTYEQYF
TRBV20-1	TRBD2	many	TRBJ2-7	TGCAGTGCTAGAGATGGGACTAGCGCCTCCTACGAGCAGTACTTC	CSARDGTSASYEQYF
TRBV29-1	.	few	TRBJ2-7	TGCAGCGTTCTGTCAGGCTATTCCTACGAGCAGTACTTC	CSVLSGYSYEQYF
TRBV12-3/TRBV12-4	TRBD2	few	TRBJ2-3	TGTGCCAGCAAACCCTCTTCGGGAGGAGATACGCAGTATTTT	CASKPSSGGDTQYF
TRBV5-1	.	.	TRBJ1-6	TGCGCCAGCAGCCCCCGGAGCTGGAATTCACCCCTCCACTTT	CASSPRSWNSPLHF
TRBV20-1	TRBD1	few	TRBJ2-1	TGCAGTGCTAGAGGACTTGGACAGGGGAGCTCCTACAATGAGCAGTTCTTC	CSARGLGQGSSYNEQFF